The source of this T cell receptor beta chain is a study of low-dose radiotherapy and immunotherapy resistance in tumors (dated by TCRdb to between 2021 and 2024). Study-wide context: Cohort 1 received 0.5 Gy per fraction every 2 weeks, with a prescribed total PTV dose of 6.5 Gy. For Cohort 2, the dose was 1 Gy per fraction given every two weeks, adding up to 13 Gy in total across 26 weeks. Nivolumab and ipilimumab were both given intravenously, with nivolumab at a 240 mg flat dose every two weeks and ipilimumab at 1 mg/kg every six weeks. Intravenous cyclophosphamide at 200 mg/m2 was administered every two weeks, one day ahead of each radiation and immunotherapy administration. Patients took aspirin 300 mg orally once daily for four cycles, starting on cycle 1 day 1. Randomization of trial participants into treatment groups was not performed. Eight patients were included in the translational analysis, namely three from the first dose cohort plus the first five from the second dose cohort.

To make first-strand cDNA, Superscript III was used along with a set of TRAV- and TRBV-specific primers so that both the TCRalpha and TCRbeta chains were covered. A roughly 19-cycle PCR with Phusion amplified the TCRs, pairing a constant-region primer with the adapter that was attached to the V primers. Amplification of the isolated mRNA was done with the MessageAmp II aRNA Amplification Kit, which involved a roughly 16-hour in vitro transcription at 37 degrees C. mRNA for TCR sequencing was isolated with the Dynabeads mRNA DIRECT Purification Kit. Indexed Illumina adapters were added in a second Phusion PCR of approximately 25 cycles, after which AMPure XP beads were used to purify the products. Regarding the original processing steps: Using custom Perl scripts, TCR sequences encoding the same protein were pooled, out-of-frame sequences were removed, and the abundance of each clonotype was computed. The analysis excluded TCR sequences that were supported by just one read. Repertoire metrics included Shannon entropy, Gini index, clonality, richness, and frequency of TCRs shared between repertoires. Using fastp trimming at Q25 and MiXCR clonotype assembly, TCRdb reanalyzed the public sequencing data and kept in-frame beta chains. For every CDR3 protein sequence, its rows merge into one entry that carries the most common genes and DNA. What appears here as the V and J calls and clone size reflects TCRdb's work, not the paper's. The sample contains roughly 16,000 distinct CDR3 sequences, around 70% of them found a single time. The ten largest clones capture less than 6% of the sample.

This clonotype appeared a few times. Its antigen specificity is not known. One base away there is no much larger clone; base qualities are not given. The donors took part in RACIN, a single-arm, phase I, dose-escalation trial that combined nivolumab, ipilimumab, aspirin, low-dose cyclophosphamide and low-dose radiotherapy. Patients with advanced, TIL-negative solid tumors were considered eligible. The cysteine opens and the phenylalanine closes a CDR3 of 16 amino acids. Only the CDR3 DNA stays, 48 bases, in frame from base 1. The germline ends are 18 bases apart after V is trimmed by 6 bases and J by 4 bases. In the germline V gene, CDR1 corresponds to MNHNS and CDR2 to SASEGT.

Recombination linked TRBV6-1 to TRBJ2-2; a weak D assignment points to TRBD1 (6 bases agree). The source is a human donor with advanced metastatic prostate, ovarian, gallbladder or colorectal cancer (not recorded which). This table probably holds off-target reads from a library built for another chain. The nucleotide sequence reads as follows: TGTGCCAGCAGCCAACCACAGGGTGTTGGCACCGGGGAGCTGTTTTTT. Its translation reads: CASSQPQGVGTGELFF.